Listed here are 25 T cell receptor beta chains from one sample, sequenced in a study of blood T cells in healthy people across ages. A second roughly 6 to 11 cycle PCR used barcoded and J-beta primers. MiXCR, applied by TCRdb to the 5' RACE reads, yields one record per CDR3 protein. The repertoire includes 700,000 to 850,000 distinct CDR3 sequences, 53% of them detected once, and around 41% sits in the top ten. Input material: blood. The receptors were sampled from an older man in good health.

The chain is built from TRBV7-2 and TRBJ1-5; D may be TRBD1 (5 bases). This CDR3 is built from 15 residues. Germline V CDR1 and CDR2: SGHTA, FQGNSA. The V and J ends lost 5 bases and 0 bases respectively, with 11 bases between them. CDR3 protein: CASSPDRGSNQPQHF. The CDR3 coding sequence is TGTGCCAGCAGCCCCGACAGAGGTAGCAATCAGCCCCAGCATTTT. Based on the CDR3 plus reference TRBV7-2 and TRBJ1-5, the full variable domain is GAGVSQSPSNKVTEKGKDVELRCDPISGHTALYWYRQSLGQGLEFLIYFQGNSAPDKSGLPSDRFSAERTGGSVSTLTIQRTQQEDSAVYLCASSPDRGSNQPQHFGDGTRLSIL.

The rearrangement uses TRBV28 and TRBJ2-7; 8 bases map to TRBD2. The closer fit of TRBJ2-5 to the DNA end suggests the J call may be wrong. The CDR3 extends over 14 amino acids. CDR1 and CDR2 from the germline V gene are MDHEN and SYDVKM. CDR3 in DNA: TGTGCCAGCAGTTCAGCGGGAGTGTGGGAGACCCAGTACTTC. Its protein is CASSSAGVWETQYF.

V and J are TRBV6-1 and TRBJ2-5; D could derive from TRBD1 or TRBD2 (5 bases each). Trimming stripped 7 bases from V and 5 bases from J, with 20 bases between. Germline CDR1 is MNHNS and CDR2 is SASEGT. The CDR3 totals 15 residues. The chain's CDR3 is CASNQRGRGTETQYF. The CDR3 region has the DNA TGTGCCAGCAACCAGAGGGGACGGGGTACGGAGACCCAGTACTTC.

This clonotype was detected a few times. The chain combines TRBV6-6 with TRBJ2-1, with 7 bases that match TRBD2. V lost 2 bases and J lost 7; bases outside the gene matches: 14. The length of the CDR3 is 17 residues. Germline-derived CDR1 and CDR2 are MNHNY and SVGAGI (reference sequence). The CDR3 is CASSYPSGGPYRNEQFF. For the CDR3, the DNA is TGTGCCAGCAGTTACCCCTCGGGAGGCCCCTACAGGAATGAGCAGTTCTTC.

This chain joins TRBV7-2 and TRBJ2-3, with 7 positions matching TRBD2. Germline lookup yields CDR1 SGHTA and CDR2 FQGNSA. The CDR3 is 19 amino acids. The V and J ends lost 1 base and 14 bases, in that order; junction bases with no gene match: 27. The CDR3 sequence is CASSLEAVLAAPPPRYAYF. The CDR3 DNA reads as TGTGCCAGCAGCTTAGAGGCGGTTCTAGCGGCCCCTCCGCCCCGATACGCGTATTTT.

The chain couples TRBV11-2 to TRBJ2-6; no definite D call. V lost 5 bases to trimming and J lost 8 bases, with 16 bases between them. Germline V gene sequence: CDR1 SGHAT, CDR2 FQNNGV. The CDR3 covers 15 residues. CDR3 nucleotides: TGTGCCAGCAGCCCTCGCGGAACAGAAACCAACGTCCTGACTTTC. Its translation: CASSPRGTETNVLTF.

DNA for the CDR3: TGTGCCAGCAGCTTCGACAGGGGTGAGGGCTACACCTTC. This codes for CASSFDRGEGYTF. The rearrangement links TRBV7-9 to TRBJ1-2; 8 positions agree with TRBD1. CDR1 and CDR2 (germline): SEHNR, FQNEAQ (reference sequence). Trimming cost V 3 bases and J 8 bases; bases outside gene matches: 5. The length of the CDR3 is 13 residues.

V usage is TRBV20-1 and J usage is TRBJ2-5; 7 nucleotides match TRBD2. The CDR3 loop spans 12 amino acids. After removal of 6 bases from V and 11 bases from J, the junction contained 12 bases not matched to a gene. CDR1 and CDR2 (germline): DFQATT, SNEGSKA (reference sequence). The CDR3 sequence: CSAIAGRDEQYF. Here the CDR3 DNA reads TGCAGTGCCATAGCGGGTAGGGATGAGCAGTACTTC.

For this clonotype: Germline is not matched at one junction end, which may reflect a read error. The chain links TRBV6-1 to TRBJ1-6; D is possibly TRBD1 (5 bases). Germline V gene lookup returns CDR1 MNHNS and CDR2 SASEGT. The CDR3 contains 18 residues. The CDR3 region has the DNA TGTACCAGCAGCCACCCCAGGGATAGGAGCTCCTATAATTCACCCCTCCACTTT. Protein product: CTSSHPRDRSSYNSPLHF.

The chain uses TRBV12-3 or TRBV12-4 and TRBJ2-1; D gene ambiguous. This CDR3 is 14 amino acids long. The V end lost 4 bases, the J end lost 6 bases, and 13 bases lay between the germline ends. The CDR3 reads CASSSSSRSNEQFF. Written as DNA, the CDR3 is TGTGCCAGCAGTTCATCCTCTAGAAGCAATGAGCAGTTCTTC.

This chain connects TRBV15 to TRBJ2-5, with 13 bases fitting TRBD2. The J call may not be correct, given that the DNA end is closer to TRBJ2-7. From germline, CDR1 is LNHNV and CDR2 YYDKDF (reference sequence). There are 16 residues in the CDR3. The CDR3 DNA follows: TGTGCCACCAGCAGAGAAGGGACTAGCGGGACTTACGAGCAGTACTTC. This gives the protein CATSREGTSGTYEQYF.

This chain links TRBV29-1 with TRBJ2-3, with 11 bases that match TRBD2. Germline loops: CDR1 SQVTM, CDR2 ANQGSEA. The CDR3 sequence is 15 residues long. V shed 6 bases and J 2 bases; nucleotides not matched to a gene: 7. In DNA form, the CDR3 reads TGCAGCGTAACCGGGACTAGCGGACCCACAGATACGCAGTATTTT. This sequence encodes CSVTGTSGPTDTQYF.

The V call is TRBV7-6, the J call TRBJ2-1; 7 nucleotides align to TRBD2. The CDR3 length is 15 residues. Germline V gene sequence: CDR1 SGHVS, CDR2 FNYEAQ. With V trimmed by 1 base and J by 4 bases, 4 bases remained unmatched. For the CDR3, the DNA is TGTGCCAGCAGCTTAGAGGGAGGGACTTACAATGAGCAGTTCTTC. Translating gives CASSLEGGTYNEQFF.

The V call is TRBV28, the J call TRBJ2-5; the match to TRBD1 covers 8 bases. There are 15 residues in the CDR3. CDR1 MDHEN and CDR2 SYDVKM come from the germline V gene. Losses at the gene ends were 6 bases for V and 5 bases for J; bases not matched to a gene: 11. CDR3 nucleotide sequence: TGTGCCAGCAGCGCGATGACAGGGGCAGGGGAGACCCAGTACTTC. Protein sequence: CASSAMTGAGETQYF.

V is TRBV27 and J is TRBJ2-5, with D tentatively TRBD1 or TRBD2 (6 bases each). This CDR3 spans 15 amino acids. Deletions cut 6 bases from V and 11 bases from J, with 25 bases between. The V gene's germline CDR1 is MNHEY and CDR2 SMNVEV (reference sequence). The CDR3 DNA follows: TGTGCCAGCAGGAAGACAGCAGGGGCGAGGGGGGAGCAGTACTTC. This encodes CASRKTAGARGEQYF.

This sequence joins TRBV12-3 or TRBV12-4 and TRBJ1-2, with a possible D match to TRBD1 (5 bases). The V gene lost 6 bases and the J gene lost 1 base, with 12 bases spanning the gap. This CDR3 contains 14 residues. This CDR3 is CASSRDSFNYGYTF. CDR3 in DNA: TGTGCCAGCAGCCGCGACAGCTTTAACTATGGCTACACCTTC.

This chain uses TRBV9 with TRBJ1-1, with a tentative D call TRBD1 (5 bases). This CDR3 has 15 amino acids. Germline-derived CDR1 and CDR2 are SGDLS and YYNGEE. V shed 5 bases and J shed 4 bases, with 18 bases lying between them. The DNA of the CDR3 is TGTGCCAGCAGTTTGAGGCAGGGCAGGCCCACTGAAGCTTTCTTT. It encodes CASSLRQGRPTEAFF.

In this sample, this clonotype turned up a few times. The rearrangement uses TRBV7-2 and TRBJ2-1; 7 bases map to TRBD1. CDR1 is SGHTA and CDR2 is FQGNSA in the germline V gene. This CDR3 region has 15 residues. The trim removed 5 bases at V and 4 bases at J, leaving 8 bases unmatched. Here the CDR3 reads CASSTRRQGYNEQFF. CDR3 in DNA: TGTGCCAGCAGCACCCGCCGACAGGGATACAATGAGCAGTTCTTC. Full variable domain (remainder filled in from reference TRBV7-2 and TRBJ2-1): GAGVSQSPSNKVTEKGKDVELRCDPISGHTALYWYRQSLGQGLEFLIYFQGNSAPDKSGLPSDRFSAERTGGSVSTLTIQRTQQEDSAVYLCASSTRRQGYNEQFFGPGTRLTVL.

The chain is built from TRBV25-1 and TRBJ1-5; D uncertain. This CDR3 has 15 amino acids. CDR1 is MGHDK and CDR2 is SYGVNS in the germline V gene. Between the trimmed V and J ends, which lost 8 bases and 2 bases, there was a span of 16 bases. CDR3 in amino acids: CASPSGIGGNQPQHF. CDR3 DNA: TGTGCCAGCCCCTCGGGGATCGGAGGCAATCAGCCCCAGCATTTT. The whole variable domain, filled in from reference TRBV25-1 and TRBJ1-5, reads EADIYQTPRYLVIGTGKKITLECSQTMGHDKMYWYQQDPGMELHLIHYSYGVNSTEKGDLSSESTVSRIRTEHFPLTLESARPSHTSQYLCASPSGIGGNQPQHFGDGTRLSIL.

The chain carries TRBV7-2 and TRBJ2-4; D may be TRBD1 (6 bases). Germline-derived CDR1 and CDR2 are SGHTA and FQGNSA. The length of the CDR3 is 14 residues. Trimming removed 5 bases at V and 8 bases at J, with 16 bases between. The CDR3 DNA reads TGTGCCAGCAGCCCGCCCGGACAGAGAGACATTCAGTACTTC. The encoded protein is CASSPPGQRDIQYF.

This rearrangement joins TRBV5-1 to TRBJ2-7; the match to TRBD1 covers 11 bases. Germline trimming cut 3 bases from V and 6 bases from J; bases unmatched to any gene: 5. This CDR3 region has 14 residues. Germline assignment: CDR1 SGHRS and CDR2 YFSETQ. CDR3 DNA: TGCGCCAGCAGCTCGCCCGGGACAGGGGGCGAGCAGTACTTC. As protein: CASSSPGTGGEQYF.

This clonotype was seen a handful of times. The chain has TRBV6-5 and TRBJ1-1; D remains unclear. The CDR3 spans 13 residues. CDR1 and CDR2 from the germline V gene are MNHEY and SVGAGI. Trimming cost V 11 bases and J 3 bases, with 16 bases left between them. The CDR3 DNA reads as TGTGCCGCCCGAAAGGAAAGGGACACTGAAGCTTTCTTT. It translates to CAARKERDTEAFF.

A few counts support this clonotype. This chain connects TRBV28 to TRBJ2-5; tentatively, D is TRBD2 (6 bases). Germline CDR1 and CDR2: MDHEN and SYDVKM. The CDR3 totals 17 residues. Trimming took 4 bases from V and 5 from J, leaving 23 bases between them. This CDR3 reads CASSSPRPGEVGETQYF. The CDR3 nucleotides are TGTGCCAGCAGTTCCCCTCGTCCGGGAGAGGTTGGGGAGACCCAGTACTTC.

The chain couples TRBV11-2 to TRBJ1-2, with D possibly TRBD1 on 5 matching bases. Trimming removed 5 bases at V and 3 bases at J, with 19 bases between. Germline CDR1 and CDR2: SGHAT and FQNNGV. This CDR3 has 16 amino acids. The chain's CDR3 is CASSLGVGQGYYGYTF. CDR3 nucleotides: TGTGCCAGCAGCCTCGGAGTGGGGCAGGGATACTATGGCTACACCTTC. The full variable domain, in which reference TRBV11-2 and TRBJ1-2 provide the parts outside the CDR3, is EAGVAQSPRYKIIEKRQSVAFWCNPISGHATLYWYQQILGQGPKLLIQFQNNGVVDDSQLPKDRFSAERLKGVDSTLKIQPAKLEDSAVYLCASSLGVGQGYYGYTFGSGTRLTVV.

The rearrangement links TRBV12-5 to TRBJ1-2; D uncertain. Trimming took 7 bases from V and 3 from J, leaving 12 bases between them. CDR3 size: 13 residues. Germline CDR1 is LGHNT and CDR2 is FRNRAP. The CDR3 region has the DNA TGTGCTAGTGCCAGAGACGGTGACTATGGCTACACCTTC. It is translated as CASARDGDYGYTF.